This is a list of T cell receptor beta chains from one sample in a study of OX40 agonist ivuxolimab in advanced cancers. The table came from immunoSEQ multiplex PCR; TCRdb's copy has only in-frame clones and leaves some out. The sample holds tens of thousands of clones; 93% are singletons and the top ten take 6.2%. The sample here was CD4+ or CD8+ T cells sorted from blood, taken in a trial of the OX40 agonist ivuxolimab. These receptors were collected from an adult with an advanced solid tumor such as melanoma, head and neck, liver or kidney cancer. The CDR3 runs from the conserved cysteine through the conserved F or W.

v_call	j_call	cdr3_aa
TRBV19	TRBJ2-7	CASSAGQYTYEQYF
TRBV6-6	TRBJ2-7	CASSGGFGQYF
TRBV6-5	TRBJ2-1	CASSYSGPHNEQFF
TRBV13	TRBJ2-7	CASSSPLRTDEQYF
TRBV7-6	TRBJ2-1	CASSLEVAVNEQFF
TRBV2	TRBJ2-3	CARSRPSGEGDTQYF
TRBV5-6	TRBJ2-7	CASSTTLGYEQYF
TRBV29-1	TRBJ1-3	CSVETGNTIYF
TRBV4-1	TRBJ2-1	CASSQLAGVIYEQFF
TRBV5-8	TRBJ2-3	CASSLGGGWSDTQYF
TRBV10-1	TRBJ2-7	CASSESRLGPRHYEQYF
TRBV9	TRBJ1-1	CASSVEALNTEAFF
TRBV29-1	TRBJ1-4	CSAAEDRGINEKLFF
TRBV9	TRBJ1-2	CASSVSRQVDGYTF